This TCR beta chain was observed in a study of blood T cell repertoires in COVID-19. Study background: The origin of the acute and convalescent COVID-19 samples was the United States, Italy and Spain.

This clone was counted a single time. At one of its ends the junction is not consistent with the germline gene, which may arise from a read error. Per the original methods: Counts of nucleated cells, estimated from reference gene primer amplification, were obtained. The method was immunoSEQ multiplex PCR; TCRdb's version includes in-frame clones alone and lacks a portion of them. V, J and clone size are taken as reported in that table, and D and trimming were inferred from the DNA itself. The sample lists more than 100,000 clones, around nine tenths occurring once. Germline V gene sequence: CDR1 SGHDN, CDR2 FVKESK. The CDR3 covers 13 residues.

The receptor was derived from a man between 65 and 85 years old with active COVID-19. The rearrangement links TRBV14 to TRBJ1-1; the D is unclear. The sample was peripheral blood. CDR3 residues: CASSQDRGTQAFF. Here the CDR3 DNA reads TGTGCCAGCAGCCAAGATCGAGGCACTCAAGCTTTCTTT.